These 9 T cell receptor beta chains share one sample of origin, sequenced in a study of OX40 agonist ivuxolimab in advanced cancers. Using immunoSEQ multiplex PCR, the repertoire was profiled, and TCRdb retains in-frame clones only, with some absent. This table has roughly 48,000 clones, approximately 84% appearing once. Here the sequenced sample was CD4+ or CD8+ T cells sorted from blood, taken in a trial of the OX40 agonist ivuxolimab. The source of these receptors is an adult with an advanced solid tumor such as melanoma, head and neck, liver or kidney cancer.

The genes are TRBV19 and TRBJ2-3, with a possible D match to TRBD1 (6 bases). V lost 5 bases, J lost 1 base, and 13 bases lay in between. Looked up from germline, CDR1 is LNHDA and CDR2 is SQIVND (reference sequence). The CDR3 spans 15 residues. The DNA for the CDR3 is TGTGCCAGTAGTTTGCTAGAGGGGGGCACAGATACGCAGTATTTT. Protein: CASSLLEGGTDTQYF.

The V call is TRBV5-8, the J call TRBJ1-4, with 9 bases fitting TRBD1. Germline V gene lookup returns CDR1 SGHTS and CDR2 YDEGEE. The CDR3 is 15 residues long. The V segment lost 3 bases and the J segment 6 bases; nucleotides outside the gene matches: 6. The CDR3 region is CASSSTQGAHEKLFF. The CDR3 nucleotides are TGTGCCAGCAGCTCAACACAGGGGGCGCATGAAAAACTGTTTTTT.

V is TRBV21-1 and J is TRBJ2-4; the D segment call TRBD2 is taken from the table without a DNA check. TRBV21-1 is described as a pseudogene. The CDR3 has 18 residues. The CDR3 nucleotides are TGTGCCAGCAACCTGGGACGACGGGGGATACTAGCCAAAAACATTCAGTACTTC. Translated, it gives CASNLGRRGILAKNIQYF.

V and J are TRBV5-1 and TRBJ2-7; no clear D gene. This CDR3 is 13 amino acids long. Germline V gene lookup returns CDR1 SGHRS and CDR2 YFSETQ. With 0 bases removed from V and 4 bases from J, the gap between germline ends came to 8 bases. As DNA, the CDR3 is TGCGCCAGCAGCTTGGCCGGGTTATACGAGCAGTACTTC. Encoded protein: CASSLAGLYEQYF.

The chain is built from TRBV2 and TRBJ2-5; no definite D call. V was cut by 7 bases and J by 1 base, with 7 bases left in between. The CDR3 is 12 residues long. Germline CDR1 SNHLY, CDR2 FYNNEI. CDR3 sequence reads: CASTPAQETQYF. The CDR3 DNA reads TGTGCCAGCACCCCGGCCCAAGAGACCCAGTACTTC.

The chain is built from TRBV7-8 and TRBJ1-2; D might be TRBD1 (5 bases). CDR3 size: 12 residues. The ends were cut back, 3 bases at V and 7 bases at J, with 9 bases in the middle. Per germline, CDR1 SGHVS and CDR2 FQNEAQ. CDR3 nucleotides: TGTGCCAGCAGCTTCAGGGAAAGTGGCTACACCTTC. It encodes CASSFRESGYTF.

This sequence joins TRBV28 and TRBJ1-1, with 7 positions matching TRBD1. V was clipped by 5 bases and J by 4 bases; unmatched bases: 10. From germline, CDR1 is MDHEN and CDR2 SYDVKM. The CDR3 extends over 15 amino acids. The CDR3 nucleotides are TGTGCCAGCAGTATAACAGGGGTGGAGGGCACTGAAGCTTTCTTT. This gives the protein CASSITGVEGTEAFF.

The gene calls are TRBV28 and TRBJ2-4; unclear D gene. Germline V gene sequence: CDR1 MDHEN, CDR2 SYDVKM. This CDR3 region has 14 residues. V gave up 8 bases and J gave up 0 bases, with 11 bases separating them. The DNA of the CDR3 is TGTGCCAGCCTTGGGCAGCTAGCCAAAAACATTCAGTACTTC. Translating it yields CASLGQLAKNIQYF.

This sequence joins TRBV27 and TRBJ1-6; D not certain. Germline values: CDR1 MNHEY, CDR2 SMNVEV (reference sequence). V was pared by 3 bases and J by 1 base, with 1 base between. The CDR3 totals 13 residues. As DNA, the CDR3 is TGTGCCAGCAGTTTTTCCTATAATTCACCCCTCCACTTT. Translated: CASSFSYNSPLHF.